The clone carrying this T cell receptor (beta chain) was counted ten times or more. Each cDNA got a UMI-containing oligo ligated at its 3' end. An equimolar mix of RC1.1 and RC1.2 primed the beta chain across TRBC1 and TRBC2. Each CDR3 protein is one row after TCRdb ran MiXCR on the UMI-ligation and nested PCR reads. The sample holds tens of thousands of distinct CDR3 sequences, 7.3% seen once. This CDR3 contains 15 residues. V was shortened by 0 bases and J by 1 base, with 10 bases between the two germline ends. The sample comes from a study of quantifying T cell responses using KT2 cells. The overall study: TCR alpha and beta constant-region primers primed reverse transcription of RNA. Under optimum conditions, T4 ligation efficiency was estimated at more than 8.5%. A predetermined fluorescence threshold ended the second PCR, run as a qPCR.

The sample is PBMC spiked with counted cells of clone KT2. The chain couples TRBV5-7 to TRBJ1-1; D not resolved. TRBV5-7 carries the ORF label, with uncertain function. This receptor was identified in a human donor. The sequencing input was PBMCs spiked with cells of the T cell clone KT2. CDR3 protein: CASSLEGLKNTEAFF. CDR3 nucleotide sequence: TGTGCCAGCAGCTTGGAAGGACTCAAGAACACTGAAGCTTTCTTT.